This T cell receptor (beta chain) was recorded in a study of blood T cell repertoires in COVID-19. Study context: T cells, B-cell-depleted T cells, or PBMCs supplied cDNA or gDNA.

The CDR3 extends over 15 amino acids. The V gene's germline CDR1 is MNHEY and CDR2 SVGAGI. V was shortened by 5 bases and J by 4 bases, with 17 bases between the two germline ends. It was during active infection that Seattle patients were enrolled and then longitudinally followed. Data came from immunoSEQ multiplex PCR; TCRdb stores just in-frame clones and leaves some out. The sample gives approximately 500,000 clones, approximately 91% of which show up once; around 7.8% is in the top ten. This sequence joins TRBV6-5 and TRBJ1-2, with D possibly matching TRBD1 (6 bases). Sequencing used peripheral blood. This receptor was identified in a woman between 45 and 65 years old with COVID-19, enrolled during active disease. CDR3 DNA sequence: TGTGCCAGCAGTCGTTGGACAGACCCATCCTATGGCTACACCTTC. Translated, it gives CASSRWTDPSYGYTF.